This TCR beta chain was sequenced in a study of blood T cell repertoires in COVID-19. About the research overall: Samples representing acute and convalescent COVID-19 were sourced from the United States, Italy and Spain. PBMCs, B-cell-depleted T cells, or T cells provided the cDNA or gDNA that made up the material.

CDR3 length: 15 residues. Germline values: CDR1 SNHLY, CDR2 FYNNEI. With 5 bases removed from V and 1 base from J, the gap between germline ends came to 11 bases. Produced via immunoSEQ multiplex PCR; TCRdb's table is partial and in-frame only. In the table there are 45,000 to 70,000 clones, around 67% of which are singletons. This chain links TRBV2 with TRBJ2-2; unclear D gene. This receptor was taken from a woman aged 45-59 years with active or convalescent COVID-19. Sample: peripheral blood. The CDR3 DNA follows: TGTGCCAGCAGTCCGGAGTCCTTGAACACCGGGGAGCTGTTTTTT. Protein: CASSPESLNTGELFF.